The 31 T cell receptor beta chains below were found in one sample sequenced in a study of T cell repertoires in cytomegalovirus infection. In TCRdb, the reads were re-called with MiXCR into one record per CDR3 protein. The repertoire holds around 280,000 distinct CDR3 sequences, roughly an eighth seen once, with around 9.5% in the top ten. The sample taken for sequencing was PBMCs. The receptors derive from a human donor in good health (CMV status not recorded). Some clones in this sample may be carry-over from other donors' samples.

The rearrangement joins TRBV28 to TRBJ1-1; TRBD1 agrees at 12 bases. This CDR3 contains 15 residues. The V gene's germline CDR1 is MDHEN and CDR2 SYDVKM. The ends lost 7 bases at V and 4 bases at J; junction bases unmatched: 7. The CDR3, as DNA: TGTGCCAGCACCCAAGGGACAGGGGGCGGCACTGAAGCTTTCTTT. Amino acids: CASTQGTGGGTEAFF.

The table lists this clonotype with many counts. One junction end does not reproduce the germline sequence, and a read error may be involved. The chain carries TRBV7-8 and TRBJ1-1; 8 nucleotides align to TRBD1. Germline lookup yields CDR1 SGHVS and CDR2 FQNEAQ. There are 16 residues in the CDR3. Written as DNA, the CDR3 is TGTGCCTGCAGGACAGGGATGGGCTGGGGGTTCACTGAAGCTTTCTTT. Its protein product is CACRTGMGWGFTEAFF.

V is TRBV5-5 and J is TRBJ2-3; possibly TRBD1 for D (6 bases). Trimming cost V 3 bases and J 10 bases, with 18 bases left between them. Germline V gene data show CDR1 as SGHKS and CDR2 as YYEKEE (reference sequence). CDR3 length: 14 amino acids. In DNA form, the CDR3 reads TGTGCCAGCAGCTCCGGGGACACCCTCAGGGCGCAGTATTTT. Its translation: CASSSGDTLRAQYF.

This clonotype came up once. The chain has TRBV29-1 and TRBJ2-5, with 7 bases lining up with TRBD2. The CDR3 is made up of 13 amino acids. Per the germline V gene, CDR1 is SQVTM and CDR2 is ANQGSEA. The V segment lost 3 bases and the J segment 6 bases; nucleotides outside the gene matches: 7. The CDR3 coding sequence is TGCAGCGTTGAGGATGGGGGGGGAAAGACCCAGTACTTC. Amino acid sequence: CSVEDGGGKTQYF.

This clonotype was counted many times. This CDR3 is CASSLEGNPTDTQYF. DNA of the CDR3: TGTGCCAGCAGCTTAGAGGGAAACCCCACAGATACGCAGTATTTT. The chain combines TRBV11-2 with TRBJ2-3; D is unresolved. The CDR3 spans 15 residues. Per germline, CDR1 SGHAT and CDR2 FQNNGV. V was clipped by 0 bases and J by 2 bases, with 9 bases between them.

The V and J genes are TRBV6-6 and TRBJ1-5; TRBD1 might be the D (6 bases). This CDR3 has 14 amino acids. The V gene's germline CDR1 is MNHNY and CDR2 SVGAGI (reference sequence). The CDR3 coding sequence is TGTACAACTTCCGGGACATCGGAGGGTCAGCCCCAGCATTTT. This translates into CTTSGTSEGQPQHF.

In its sample, this clonotype was seen a few times. The rearrangement links TRBV11-2 to TRBJ2-6; D is perhaps TRBD2 (5 bases). The CDR3 loop spans 17 amino acids. Trimming removed 4 bases at V and 4 bases at J, with 17 bases between. Germline V gene data show CDR1 as SGHAT and CDR2 as FQNNGV. The CDR3 spells CASSSRSRGIGANVLTF. The CDR3 coding sequence is TGTGCCAGCAGCTCCAGATCAAGAGGGATCGGGGCCAACGTCCTGACTTTC.

The genes are TRBV6-2 or TRBV6-3 and TRBJ1-5; D may be TRBD1 (6 bases). This CDR3 spans 16 amino acids. V was trimmed by 4 bases and J by 1 base, leaving 14 bases between them. The germline V gene encodes CDR1 MNHEY and CDR2 SVGEGT. The CDR3 bases are TGTGCCAGCAGTTCCTACAGGGTTGGCAGCAATCAGCCCCAGCATTTT. Its translation is CASSSYRVGSNQPQHF.

In this sample, this clonotype turned up a few times. The CDR3, as DNA: TGTGCCAGCAGCCCAGACAGGGGATTCGGGATGACTGAAGCTTTCTTT. This codes for CASSPDRGFGMTEAFF. The chain combines TRBV7-9 with TRBJ1-1; 8 positions agree with TRBD1. CDR1 is SEHNR and CDR2 is FQNEAQ in the germline V gene (reference sequence). The CDR3 covers 16 residues. Trimming removed 5 bases from V and 5 bases from J; junction bases left unmatched: 13.

On this clonotype itself: A much larger clone lies one base from this, so it may be a read error. The V gene is TRBV7-9, the J gene TRBJ1-2, with no clear D. The CDR3 loop spans 14 amino acids. CDR1 and CDR2 from the germline V gene are SEHNR and FQNEAQ (reference sequence). V was clipped by 1 base and J by 3 bases, with 9 bases between them. CDR3 sequence: CASSLVRVDYGYTF. The DNA for the CDR3 is TGTGCCAGCAGCTTAGTTCGGGTGGACTATGGCTACACCTTC. Supplemented by reference TRBV7-9 and TRBJ1-2, the full variable domain reads DTGVSQNPRHKITKRGQNVTFRCDPISEHNRLYWYRQTLGQGPEFLTYFQNEAQLEKSRLLSDRFSAERPKGSFSTLEIQRTEQGDSAMYLCASSLVRVDYGYTFGSGTRLTVV.

The chain uses TRBV7-9 and TRBJ2-7; perhaps D is TRBD1 or TRBD2 (5 bases each). The germline CDR1 and CDR2 sequences are SEHNR and FQNEAQ (reference sequence). This CDR3 spans 15 amino acids. Trimming left V 4 bases short and J 2 bases short, with 15 bases between. The CDR3: CASSSPRGGPYEQYF. DNA for the CDR3: TGTGCCAGCAGCTCTCCGAGGGGCGGCCCCTACGAGCAGTACTTC.

This clonotype was recorded many times. The CDR3: CASSLDGTSGNEQFF. CDR3 DNA sequence: TGTGCCAGCAGCTTAGATGGGACTAGCGGAAATGAGCAGTTCTTC. This chain links TRBV7-9 with TRBJ2-1; TRBD2 matches at 11 bases. This CDR3 contains 15 residues. In germline, CDR1 is SEHNR, CDR2 FQNEAQ (reference sequence). The trim removed 1 base at V and 7 bases at J, leaving 3 bases unmatched.

J is TRBJ2-2 and V is TRBV5-1, with TRBD1 identical over 7 bases. The CDR3 length is 15 residues. Germline lookup yields CDR1 SGHRS and CDR2 YFSETQ. The V gene end was trimmed by 4 bases and the J gene end by 6 bases; junction bases not matched to a gene: 9. CDR3 region: CASSPTGVEAGELFF. CDR3 nucleotide sequence: TGCGCCAGCAGCCCAACAGGGGTTGAAGCCGGGGAGCTGTTTTTT.

This chain connects TRBV4-1 to TRBJ1-1; TRBD1 might be the D (5 bases). The CDR3 consists of 15 residues. Between the trimmed V and J ends, which lost 0 bases and 0 bases, there was a span of 8 bases. Germline assignment: CDR1 MGHRA and CDR2 YSYEKL. The CDR3 region is CASSQEIRVNTEAFF. The CDR3 DNA reads as TGCGCCAGCAGCCAAGAGATCAGGGTGAACACTGAAGCTTTCTTT.

This clonotype was found many times. V is TRBV29-1 and J is TRBJ2-7, with a tentative D call TRBD1 (6 bases). V lost 1 base to trimming and J lost 7 bases, with 14 bases between them. From germline, CDR1 is SQVTM and CDR2 ANQGSEA. The CDR3 consists of 13 residues. In DNA form, the CDR3 reads TGCAGCGTTGAAGGCCAGGGGTCTGGTGAGCAGTACTTC. Its translation: CSVEGQGSGEQYF.

This clonotype came up a few times. This chain connects TRBV28 to TRBJ2-3, with TRBD2 identical over 7 bases. CDR3 length equals 13 residues. Germline assignment: CDR1 MDHEN and CDR2 SYDVKM. Trimming took 7 bases from V and 1 from J; bases not matched to a gene: 2. The CDR3 nucleotides are TGTGCCAGCACTAGCGGAGGCACAGATACGCAGTATTTT. Residues: CASTSGGTDTQYF.

This clonotype was recorded a few times. In nucleotides, the CDR3 is TGTGCCATCCGGGACACCACCTACGAGCAGTACTTC. It translates to CAIRDTTYEQYF. V gene TRBV28 combines with J gene TRBJ2-7, with D possibly being TRBD1 (6 bases). The V end was cut by 10 bases, the J end by 2 bases, with 12 bases between. In germline, CDR1 is MDHEN, CDR2 SYDVKM. This CDR3 is 12 amino acids long.

This clonotype was counted many times. The chain is built from TRBV7-8 and TRBJ2-1; TRBD2 might be the D (6 bases). The length of the CDR3 is 16 residues. Looked up from germline, CDR1 is SGHVS and CDR2 is FQNEAQ. Trimming pared 1 base from V and 3 bases from J, leaving 13 bases between. The CDR3 reads CASSLVRSGLYNEQFF. CDR3 bases: TGTGCCAGCAGCTTAGTGAGGAGCGGGCTCTACAATGAGCAGTTCTTC.

This clonotype was counted only a few times. The rearrangement links TRBV20-1 to TRBJ1-5; D unclear. This CDR3 has 15 residues. Germline assignment: CDR1 DFQATT and CDR2 SNEGSKA (reference sequence). With 3 bases removed from V and 0 bases from J, the gap between germline ends came to 12 bases. The CDR3 here is CSASSWLDSNQPQHF. In DNA, the CDR3 is TGCAGTGCTAGTTCCTGGCTAGATAGCAATCAGCCCCAGCATTTT.

This clonotype has a count of ten or more. The rearrangement joins TRBV7-6 to TRBJ2-1, with a possible D match to TRBD2 (6 bases). The CDR3 length is 14 residues. Germline CDR1 and CDR2: SGHVS and FNYEAQ. The germline V and J ends were trimmed by 5 bases and 4 bases, with 12 bases remaining between them. CDR3 protein: CASSPGTGYNEQFF. The CDR3 nucleotides read TGTGCCAGCAGCCCCGGGACTGGGTACAATGAGCAGTTCTTC. Variable domain in full (rest from reference TRBV7-6 and TRBJ2-1): GAGVSQSPRYKVTKRGQDVALRCDPISGHVSLYWYRQALGQGPEFLTYFNYEAQQDKSGLPNDRFSAERPEGSISTLTIQRTEQRDSAMYRCASSPGTGYNEQFFGPGTRLTVL.

This clonotype has at least ten counts. The chain combines TRBV5-1 with TRBJ1-2; TRBD1 matches at 7 bases. Trimming took 3 bases from V and 2 from J; bases not matched to a gene: 10. CDR3 length: 16 residues. Germline CDR1 and CDR2: SGHRS and YFSETQ. DNA of the CDR3: TGCGCCAGCAGCTCCGGACAGGTTATCTCAAACTATGGCTACACCTTC. Amino acid sequence: CASSSGQVISNYGYTF. Together with reference TRBV5-1 and TRBJ1-2, the CDR3 gives the full variable domain: KAGVTQTPRYLIKTRGQQVTLSCSPISGHRSVSWYQQTPGQGLQFLFEYFSETQRNKGNFPGRFSGRQFSNSRSEMNVSTLELGDSALYLCASSSGQVISNYGYTFGSGTRLTVV.

This clonotype was seen ten or more times. The chain is built from TRBV29-1 and TRBJ2-5, with 7 bases fitting TRBD1. V was clipped by 7 bases and J by 1 base; unmatched bases: 6. This CDR3 has 13 amino acids. In germline, CDR1 is SQVTM, CDR2 ANQGSEA. The CDR3 protein is CSGNRGVQETQYF. The CDR3 coding sequence is TGCAGCGGTAACAGGGGTGTCCAAGAGACCCAGTACTTC.

This clonotype has just a few counts. The chain employs TRBV7-9 and TRBJ2-7; tentative D call: TRBD2 (6 bases). The length of the CDR3 is 14 residues. Per germline, CDR1 SEHNR and CDR2 FQNEAQ (reference sequence). V was shortened by 4 bases and J by 5 bases, with 15 bases between the two germline ends. CDR3 sequence (DNA): TGTGCCAGCAGCTCGGCCGGGGGTAAGCACGAGCAGTACTTC. Encoded protein: CASSSAGGKHEQYF.

This clonotype was seen only a few times. The rearrangement uses TRBV20-1 and TRBJ1-6; TRBD1 agrees at 11 bases. The CDR3 extends over 19 amino acids. V gave up 5 bases and J gave up 0 bases; unmatched junction bases: 12. Germline CDR1 is DFQATT and CDR2 is SNEGSKA (reference sequence). The CDR3, as DNA: TGCAGTGCTGCGCGTCTCGGGACAGGGGGTACCTCCTATAATTCACCCCTCCACTTT. Amino acid sequence: CSAARLGTGGTSYNSPLHF.

This clonotype was seen many times. The J gene is TRBJ2-2, the V gene TRBV7-8; 10 bases match TRBD2. Germline V gene lookup returns CDR1 SGHVS and CDR2 FQNEAQ. CDR3 length equals 19 residues. J lost 4 bases, V lost 6 bases, and 17 bases had no gene match. CDR3 region: CASSRNVRTSGILTGELFF. The DNA of the CDR3 is TGTGCCAGCAGTCGAAACGTGCGAACTAGCGGGATTCTCACCGGGGAGCTGTTTTTT.

This clonotype was detected ten times or more. The rearrangement uses TRBV7-6 and TRBJ1-5; TRBD1 is a possible D gene (6 bases). Germline loops: CDR1 SGHVS, CDR2 FNYEAQ. The CDR3 extends over 16 amino acids. Trimming left V 4 bases short and J 7 bases short, with 20 bases between. The DNA of the CDR3 is TGTGCCAGCAGCTCAGGGGTCCAGGGCTCGGGCCAGCCCCAGCATTTT. This encodes CASSSGVQGSGQPQHF.

This clonotype has a handful of counts. V usage is TRBV4-1 and J usage is TRBJ2-5, with a possible D match to TRBD1 (5 bases). From germline, CDR1 is MGHRA and CDR2 YSYEKL. This CDR3 contains 14 residues. V dropped 4 bases and J dropped 2 bases, with 11 bases sitting between them. CDR3 in DNA: TGCGCCAGCAGCCCCCCCCAGGGACAAGAGACCCAGTACTTC. This gives the protein CASSPPQGQETQYF.

There are a few counts of this clonotype. The gene calls are TRBV28 and TRBJ2-2, with TRBD1 matching over 9 bases. Germline V lookup: CDR1 MDHEN, CDR2 SYDVKM. V was clipped by 6 bases and J by 8 bases; unmatched bases: 13. The CDR3 is 16 residues long. In nucleotides, the CDR3 is TGTGCCAGCAGCCTCCCCCGGGACAGGGATTTTGGGGAGCTGTTTTTT. It specifies CASSLPRDRDFGELFF.

The table lists this clonotype with many counts. The CDR3 loop reads CASSLEGAGYGYTF. CDR3 sequence (DNA): TGTGCCAGCAGCTTAGAAGGGGCAGGGTATGGCTACACCTTC. The chain recombines TRBV11-2 with TRBJ1-2; tentatively, D is TRBD1 (5 bases). The V and J ends lost 0 bases and 5 bases respectively, with 10 bases between them. The CDR3 is 14 residues long. Germline V gives CDR1 SGHAT, CDR2 FQNNGV.

This clonotype was observed many times. The chain links TRBV4-2 to TRBJ1-5; D gene uncertain. Germline V lookup: CDR1 LGHNA, CDR2 YNFKEQ. The CDR3 has 16 amino acids. Trimming shortened V by 0 bases and J by 4 bases, and 13 bases separated the two germline ends. CDR3 protein: CASSQEIGPLNQPQHF. The CDR3 DNA follows: TGTGCCAGCAGCCAAGAAATTGGCCCCCTAAATCAGCCCCAGCATTTT.

Here the CDR3 DNA reads TGTGCCAGCAGTCTCTGGGGAATTACAGATACGCAGTATTTT. This sequence encodes CASSLWGITDTQYF. This chain uses TRBV28 with TRBJ2-3; D gene uncertain. The CDR3 consists of 14 residues. From germline, CDR1 is MDHEN and CDR2 SYDVKM. With 5 bases removed from V and 3 bases from J, the gap between germline ends came to 12 bases.